The rows below give T cell receptor beta chains drawn from one sample of a study of blood T cell repertoires in COVID-19. Clones were sequenced by immunoSEQ multiplex PCR, and TCRdb holds only the in-frame ones, with some missing. The profile shows more than 200,000 clones, more than 75% of them singletons. Sequencing was performed on PBMCs or T cells enriched from blood (not recorded which). The source is a man aged 25 to 40 in a cohort exposed to, infected with or recovered from COVID-19 (not recorded which). CDR3s include the opening cysteine and the closing phenylalanine or tryptophan. The order of the fields is V gene, CDR3 length, J gene, D gene, clone size, CDR3 protein, CDR3 DNA. The D gene is left open where the match is weak. Some rows mark clone size as missing; the rest say once, few, many or name a class of expanded clone.

>TRBV5-1|14|TRBJ1-4|TRBD1|-
CASSPGQEPRKLFF
TGCGCCAGCAGCCCCGGACAGGAGCCCCGAAAACTGTTTTTT
>TRBV7-8|15|TRBJ1-1|TRBD1|few
CASSLFAGGNTEAFF
TGTGCCAGCAGCTTATTTGCAGGGGGAAACACTGAAGCTTTCTTT
>TRBV7-8|12|TRBJ2-7|-|-
CASMGGSYEQYF
TGTGCCAGCATGGGGGGTTCCTACGAGCAGTACTTC
>TRBV19|16|TRBJ1-2|TRBD1|-
CASSPIPPPGGYGYTF
TGTGCCAGTAGCCCGATCCCCCCGCCAGGGGGCTATGGCTACACCTTC
>TRBV7-9|18|TRBJ2-5|TRBD2|-
CASSLEFSERETKETQYF
TGTGCCAGCAGCTTAGAATTTTCTGAGCGGGAGACGAAGGAGACCCAGTACTTC
>TRBV6-5|14|TRBJ1-1|TRBD1|-
CASRGGTGLKGAFF
TGTGCCAGCAGGGGTGGGACAGGGTTAAAGGGAGCTTTCTTT
>TRBV11-2|15|TRBJ1-6|-|-
CASSLAWASNSPLHF
TGTGCCAGCAGCTTAGCGTGGGCTTCGAATTCACCCCTCCACTTT
>TRBV29-1|11|TRBJ1-4|-|-
CSVMAWEKLFF
TGCAGCGTAATGGCCTGGGAAAAACTGTTTTTT
>TRBV3-1/TRBV3-2|12|TRBJ1-1|-|-
CASSQEGGRLIF
TGTGCCAGCAGCCAAGAGGGCGGGCGTTTGATCTTT
>TRBV12-3/TRBV12-4|13|TRBJ1-1|-|-
CASSFSSGTEAFF
TGTGCCAGCAGTTTTAGTTCAGGTACTGAAGCTTTCTTT
>TRBV28|19|TRBJ2-5|-|-
CASSLPSFITSISQETQYF
TGTGCCAGCAGTTTACCCTCTTTTATTACTAGCATAAGCCAAGAGACCCAGTACTTC
>TRBV27|15|TRBJ2-1|TRBD2|-
CASSPGTSGYNEQFF
TGTGCCAGCAGTCCCGGGACTAGCGGATACAATGAGCAGTTCTTC
>TRBV11-3|13|TRBJ2-7|TRBD1|few
CASSFRTGYEQYF
TGTGCCAGCAGCTTCCGGACAGGCTACGAGCAGTACTTC
>TRBV7-3|14|TRBJ1-1|-|-
CASSHRGGNTEAFF
TGTGCCAGCAGCCACCGGGGGGGAAACACTGAAGCTTTCTTT
>TRBV18|15|TRBJ2-7|-|-
CASSPVSGISYEQYF
TGTGCCAGCTCACCCGTGTCAGGGATATCCTACGAGCAGTACTTC
>TRBV18|15|TRBJ2-3|TRBD1|-
CASSSYRGSTDTQYF
TGTGCCAGCTCATCCTACAGGGGCAGCACAGATACGCAGTATTTT
>TRBV28|14|TRBJ2-1|-|-
CASERVASYNEQFF
TGTGCCAGCGAGCGGGTTGCCTCCTACAATGAGCAGTTCTTC
>TRBV7-6|15|TRBJ2-1|TRBD1|-
CASSRTGDSYNEQFF
TGTGCCAGCAGCCGAACAGGGGATTCCTACAATGAGCAGTTCTTC
>TRBV19|21|TRBJ2-1|TRBD2|-
CASSIAGPGLAGMSRLNEQFF
TGTGCCAGTAGTATAGCTGGGCCGGGACTAGCGGGAATGAGTCGTCTCAATGAGCAGTTCTTC
>TRBV6-5|15|TRBJ2-3|-|-
CASSLLASSTDTQYF
TGTGCCAGCAGTTTGTTAGCGTCTAGCACAGATACGCAGTATTTT
>TRBV5-8|15|TRBJ2-7|TRBD2|-
CASSMLAGGTVEQYF
TGTGCCAGCAGCATGCTAGCGGGAGGAACGGTCGAGCAGTACTTC
>TRBV19|15|TRBJ2-5|TRBD2|-
CASSIAGGPGETQYF
TGTGCCAGTAGCATAGCGGGAGGGCCTGGAGAGACCCAGTACTTC
>TRBV7-9|13|TRBJ2-7|-|-
CASSLAPSREQYF
TGTGCCAGCAGCTTAGCGCCCTCGCGAGAGCAGTACTTC
>TRBV27|17|TRBJ2-7|TRBD2|-
CASSSLLSGGRFYEQYF
TGTGCCAGCAGTTCACTTCTCTCCGGCGGGAGGTTCTACGAGCAGTACTTC
>TRBV10-2|13|TRBJ2-7|-|-
CASSSGSTYEQYF
TGCGCCAGCAGTTCCGGGTCAACCTACGAGCAGTACTTC
>TRBV14|13|TRBJ1-2|-|-
CASSQVPQVGYTF
TGTGCCAGCAGCCAAGTCCCCCAGGTGGGCTACACCTTC
>TRBV6-4|18|TRBJ2-7|TRBD2|-
CASSENARLAGKAYEQYF
TGTGCCAGCAGTGAAAACGCTCGACTAGCGGGAAAAGCCTACGAGCAGTACTTC
>TRBV4-1|15|TRBJ1-5|-|-
CASSHNGGGAKPQHF
TGCGCCAGCAGCCATAATGGTGGGGGGGCGAAGCCCCAGCATTTT
>TRBV6-2/TRBV6-3|17|TRBJ2-4|-|once
CASSDLRDILAKNIQYF
TGTGCCAGCAGTGACCTCCGGGACATTTTAGCCAAAAACATTCAGTACTTC
>TRBV5-1|15|TRBJ2-3|-|-
CASSFRPDATDTQYF
TGCGCCAGCAGCTTCAGGCCCGATGCCACAGATACGCAGTATTTT
>TRBV7-6|15|TRBJ2-1|TRBD2|-
CASSLGTSGENEQFF
TGTGCCAGCAGCTTAGGGACTAGCGGGGAAAATGAGCAGTTCTTC
>TRBV4-1|17|TRBJ2-3|TRBD2|-
CASSQVEVTSATDTQYF
TGCGCCAGCAGCCAAGTTGAGGTGACTAGCGCCACAGATACGCAGTATTTT
>TRBV12-3/TRBV12-4|12|TRBJ1-1|-|-
CASSFPGTEAFF
TGTGCCAGCAGTTTCCCGGGAACTGAAGCTTTCTTT